The rows below give T cell receptor beta chains drawn from one sample of a study of persistence of HIV-infected CD4 T cells. No antigens are known for them. TCRdb's copy holds only in-frame clones and misses some; the assay was immunoSEQ multiplex PCR. The data hold 15,000 to 20,000 clones, with less than 70% observed a single time. Sample: CD4+ T cells sorted from PBMCs after approximately 20-hour stimulation, taken from a patient who received antiretroviral therapy. The receptors were sampled from an adult woman with HIV who was CMV-seropositive. The CDR3 runs from the conserved cysteine through the conserved F or W. A D gene is named only where the DNA matches it firmly. The listing skips clone size in some rows; elsewhere it reads once, few, many or a size class.

D gene,J gene,clone size,V gene,CDR3 DNA,CDR3 protein
NA,TRBJ1-6,large,TRBV28,TGTGCCAGCAGTTCTGAAGTGTCACCCCTCCACTTT,CASSSEVSPLHF
NA,TRBJ1-1,NA,TRBV19,TGTGCCAGTACTCCACTGGGACAAAACACTGAAGCTTTCTTT,CASTPLGQNTEAFF
TRBD1,TRBJ2-7,NA,TRBV18,TGTGCCAGCTCAGCAAAGGACAGGGAACAGCAGTACTTC,CASSAKDREQQYF
TRBD1,TRBJ2-5,few,TRBV7-3,TGTGCCAGCAGCTTAACACAGGGGTTCGGGGAGACCCAGTACTTC,CASSLTQGFGETQYF
NA,TRBJ1-1,NA,TRBV7-9,TGTGCCAGCAGCTTCACAGGGAACACTGAAGCTTTCTTT,CASSFTGNTEAFF
TRBD1,TRBJ2-2,NA,TRBV14,TGTGCCAGCAGCCAAGATAGGGGGCGGATGAACACCGGGGAGCTGTTTTTT,CASSQDRGRMNTGELFF
TRBD1,TRBJ1-5,NA,TRBV7-2,TGTGCCAGCAGCCTAACTACAGGGGCCAATCAGCCCCAGCATTTT,CASSLTTGANQPQHF
NA,TRBJ1-2,NA,TRBV5-1,TGCGCCAGCAGAGCGGACGGAACTGGGGATGGCTACACCTTC,CASRADGTGDGYTF
NA,TRBJ1-1,NA,TRBV29-1,TGCAGCTCCTGGGGTGGGGACACTGAAGCTTTCTTT,CSSWGGDTEAFF
TRBD1,TRBJ1-2,medium-sized,TRBV19,TGTGCCAGTATCATGGGACAGGGGTATCTCGGTAACGGCTACACCTTC,CASIMGQGYLGNGYTF
NA,TRBJ1-3,NA,TRBV7-9,TGTGCCAGCAGCTTCGCGGCTTTAGAAAACTCTGGAAACACCATATATTTT,CASSFAALENSGNTIYF
NA,TRBJ1-1,few,TRBV9,TGTGCCAGCAGCGTCAGTCAAAGGGGGTACACTGAAGCTTTCTTT,CASSVSQRGYTEAFF
NA,TRBJ1-6,NA,TRBV6-1,TGTGCCAGCAGTGAAGCGGCCCCCCTCCACTTT,CASSEAAPLHF
NA,TRBJ1-5,few,TRBV30,TGTGCCTGGAGTGGGCAGGGCCAGCCCCAGCATTTT,CAWSGQGQPQHF
NA,TRBJ1-1,NA,TRBV6-2/TRBV6-3,TGTGCCAGCAGTTATGGGTTAGCGGGGGCTGAAGCTTTCTTT,CASSYGLAGAEAFF
NA,TRBJ1-1,NA,TRBV6-4,TGTGCCAGCAGTAGCACAAACCGGGTCACTGAAGCTTTCTTT,CASSSTNRVTEAFF
NA,TRBJ1-1,NA,TRBV3-1/TRBV3-2,TGTGCCAGCAGCCAACGTGGAGACGGTGAAGCTTTCTTT,CASSQRGDGEAFF
NA,TRBJ1-5,NA,TRBV5-3,TGTGCCAGAAGCTTGGTCCAAGGACAGCCCCAGCATTTT,CARSLVQGQPQHF
NA,TRBJ1-1,NA,TRBV5-4,TGTGCCAGCAGCTTGGGAGGGACCACTGAAGCTTTCTTT,CASSLGGTTEAFF
TRBD1,TRBJ1-3,NA,TRBV5-1,TGCGCCAGCAGCTCGACAGGGGCAGGAAACACCATATATTTT,CASSSTGAGNTIYF
TRBD1,TRBJ1-1,NA,TRBV5-1,TGCGCCAGCAGCTTGGATGGGACAGCGAACACTGAAGCTTTCTTT,CASSLDGTANTEAFF
NA,TRBJ2-1,NA,TRBV5-6,TGTGCCAGCAGCACCGGGACGGAGAGGAACAATGAGCAGTTCTTC,CASSTGTERNNEQFF
NA,TRBJ1-6,NA,TRBV4-1,TGCGCCAGCGCGATGGGACGGAATAATTCACCCCTCCACTTT,CASAMGRNNSPLHF
NA,TRBJ1-3,NA,TRBV7-3,TGTGCCAGCAGCTTGAATATTGGAAACACCATATATTTT,CASSLNIGNTIYF
NA,TRBJ1-1,few,TRBV3-1/TRBV3-2,TGTGCCAGCAGCCACTTGGAGACTGAAGCTTTCTTT,CASSHLETEAFF
NA,TRBJ2-3,NA,TRBV29-1,TGCAGCGTTGGGAAGCCGACAGGAGGTCGCACAGATACGCAGTATTTT,CSVGKPTGGRTDTQYF
NA,TRBJ2-4,NA,TRBV27,TGTGCCAGCAGTTTATCAACAGGGAGGTTAGCCAAAAACATTCAGTACTTC,CASSLSTGRLAKNIQYF
TRBD2,TRBJ2-1,NA,TRBV7-3,TGTGCCAGCAGCCCCATCGGGGGGGCCTTCAATGAGCAGTTCTTC,CASSPIGGAFNEQFF
TRBD2,TRBJ2-2,once,TRBV3-1/TRBV3-2,TGTGCCAGCAGCCCGGGACTAGCGGGGGGGATAAACACCGGGGAGCTGTTTTTT,CASSPGLAGGINTGELFF
NA,TRBJ1-6,NA,TRBV21-1,TGTGCCAGCAGCAAAGTACGACAGACCCATTCACCCCTCCACTTT,CASSKVRQTHSPLHF
TRBD1,TRBJ2-1,NA,TRBV29-1,TGCAGCTCACACAGGGGAATAGGGTACAATGAGCAGTTCTTC,CSSHRGIGYNEQFF
NA,TRBJ1-1,NA,TRBV12-5,TGTGCTAGTGGTTTGGAAGTGGGGACAAACGCTTTCTTT,CASGLEVGTNAFF
TRBD1,TRBJ1-2,medium-sized,TRBV3-1/TRBV3-2,TGTGCCAGCAGCCAGGACAGGGGGAGCTTCTATGGCTACACCTTC,CASSQDRGSFYGYTF
TRBD2,TRBJ2-5,NA,TRBV6-5,TGTGCCAGCAGTTTAGGGAGGGACGAGACCCAGTACTTC,CASSLGRDETQYF